The rows below give T cell receptor beta chains drawn from one sample of a study of T cells after yellow fever vaccination. TCRdb re-called the 5' RACE reads with MiXCR, one entry per CDR3 protein. The sample records under 400,000 distinct CDR3 sequences, around a tenth being singletons. Here the sequenced sample was PBMCs, taken on the day of the first yellow fever vaccination. The receptors here all came from a young man who received the YFV17D yellow fever vaccine. Both conserved end residues are part of each CDR3. Each record gives: V gene, D gene, clone size, J gene, CDR3 DNA, CDR3 protein. A D gene is named only where the DNA matches it firmly. A clone size is listed for some rows: how often the clone was seen (once, few, many), or a class if it is expanded.

TRBV29-1	-	few	TRBJ2-1	TGCAGCGTTGACAGGGGGGGGAATGAGCAGTTCTTC	CSVDRGGNEQFF
TRBV7-9	-	-	TRBJ2-5	TGTGCCAGCAGTAGGACTTGCGGGGCGGAGACCCAGTACTTC	CASSRTCGAETQYF
TRBV6-2/TRBV6-3	TRBD1	-	TRBJ2-3	TGTGCCAGCAGTTACGCGATAACAGGGGGCCCGATCCATCTCACAGATACGCAGTATTTT	CASSYAITGGPIHLTDTQYF
TRBV4-3	-	once	TRBJ2-5	TGCGCCAGCAGCCAAGCCCTCACCCGGGACGTAAAAGAGACCCAGTACTTC	CASSQALTRDVKETQYF
TRBV6-1	-	-	TRBJ1-1	TGTGCCAGCATGGGCAGGCCAGGGAAAAGCACTGAAGCTTTCTTT	CASMGRPGKSTEAFF
TRBV6-1	TRBD2	-	TRBJ2-7	TGTGCCAGCACCTCTAGGACGGGGGGCTACGAGCAGTACTTC	CASTSRTGGYEQYF
TRBV7-2	-	few	TRBJ2-3	TGTGCCAGCAGCGAAAAGATGTACAGGGTAGGAGATACGCAGTATTTT	CASSEKMYRVGDTQYF
TRBV12-3/TRBV12-4	-	-	TRBJ2-3	TGTGCCAGCACGGGCGGGGCCTTACCAAGCACAGATACGCAGTATTTT	CASTGGALPSTDTQYF
TRBV7-9	-	-	TRBJ2-1	TGTGCCAGCTGCTCTAGCACCGCCTACAATGAGCAGTTCTTC	CASCSSTAYNEQFF
TRBV9	-	-	TRBJ2-5	TGTGCCAGCAGCGTAAGCCAGGGCCAAGAGACCCAGTACTTC	CASSVSQGQETQYF
TRBV7-8	-	few	TRBJ2-2	TGTGCCAGCAGTCTACATCAGAACACCGGGGAGCTGTTTTTT	CASSLHQNTGELFF
TRBV5-6	-	-	TRBJ2-7	TGTGCCAGCAGCTGGACTATCCTCGAGCAGTACTTC	CASSWTILEQYF